This TCR beta chain emerged from a study of shared clonotypes between healthy human individuals. J lost 4 bases, V lost 7 bases, and 5 bases had no gene match. Germline V gene sequence: CDR1 LNHDA, CDR2 SQIVND (reference sequence). The CDR3 has 14 amino acids. Comments on this clone: Antigen specificity is unknown.

The data were produced by immunoSEQ multiplex PCR, yet TCRdb's version contains in-frame clones alone and is incomplete. The data contain approximately 1,500,000 clones, approximately 98% of them singletons. General observations from the study: Richness estimates generally favored naive over memory subsets. Sharing across four donors was seen in 4% to 6.5% of naive CD4 clonotypes.

Sequenced input: naive CD4+ T cells sorted from blood. Specified subset: CD45RA+ positively selected. The source of this sequence is a young man in good health. J is TRBJ2-1 and V is TRBV19; 9 nucleotides match TRBD1. The CDR3 DNA sequence: TGTGCCAGTAATACCGGGACAGGGTACAATGAGCAGTTCTTC. Translated: CASNTGTGYNEQFF. The entire variable domain, with the rest obtained from reference TRBV19 and TRBJ2-1, is as follows: DGGITQSPKYLFRKEGQNVTLSCEQNLNHDAMYWYRQDPGQGLRLIYYSQIVNDFQKGDIAEGYSVSREKKESFPLTVTSAQKNPTAFYLCASNTGTGYNEQFFGPGTRLTVL.